Below are 28 T cell receptor beta chains sequenced from a single sample in a study of cytomegalovirus exposure and HLA in healthy donors. The PCR had 60 Vbeta and 13 Jbeta primers. This table comes from immunoSEQ multiplex PCR, and its TCRdb copy is limited to in-frame clones, with some not included. Of 85,000 to 100,000 clones listed, just under 85% are singletons. Sequenced: PBMCs. Receptors were obtained from a woman aged 18 to 35 in good health and CMV-seropositive.

The V and J genes are TRBV6-5 and TRBJ1-2; D is possibly TRBD1 (6 bases). The CDR3 runs to 15 residues. Germline lookup yields CDR1 MNHEY and CDR2 SVGAGI. V shed 7 bases and J shed 0 bases, with 15 bases lying between them. The CDR3 here is CASTGRGQPNYGYTF. The CDR3 DNA reads TGTGCCAGCACGGGAAGAGGACAGCCTAACTATGGCTACACCTTC.

The V gene is TRBV6-6, the J gene TRBJ2-3; 7 nucleotides agree with TRBD2. V lost 9 bases and J lost 4; bases outside the gene matches: 13. Per the germline V gene, CDR1 is MNHNY and CDR2 is SVGAGI (reference sequence). The CDR3 spans 15 residues. CDR3 amino acids: CARRSGDQASDTQYF. For the CDR3, the DNA is TGTGCCAGACGCAGCGGGGATCAAGCGTCAGATACGCAGTATTTT.

The genes are TRBV29-1 and TRBJ1-3, with a possible D match to TRBD1 (6 bases). The V and J ends lost 4 bases and 3 bases respectively, with 10 bases between them. Germline V gene lookup returns CDR1 SQVTM and CDR2 ANQGSEA. The CDR3 sequence is 13 residues long. CDR3 region: CSVGTGIGNTIYF. The DNA of the CDR3 is TGCAGCGTTGGTACAGGGATTGGAAACACCATATATTTT.

The J gene is TRBJ2-5, the V gene TRBV19; D is possibly TRBD1 (6 bases). The V end was cut by 1 base, the J end by 5 bases, with 20 bases between. The germline V gene has CDR1 LNHDA and CDR2 SQIVND (reference sequence). The CDR3 has 17 residues. The CDR3 DNA reads TGTGCCAGTAGTATAGGGTCAGGGGTTCCCGGGCGGGAGACCCAGTACTTC. Translation gives CASSIGSGVPGRETQYF.

In this sample, this clone turned up once. V and J are TRBV29-1 and TRBJ1-6; 7 nucleotides agree with TRBD1. The ends lost 6 bases at V and 5 bases at J; junction bases unmatched: 7. This CDR3 has 14 residues. Germline CDR1 is SQVTM and CDR2 is ANQGSEA. DNA of the CDR3: TGCAGCGTAAGGGGGCCGGGGAATAATTCACCCCTCCACTTT. This sequence encodes CSVRGPGNNSPLHF.

This chain links TRBV7-2 with TRBJ2-7; TRBD2 aligns across 8 bases. The CDR3 loop spans 16 amino acids. CDR1 and CDR2 from the germline V gene are SGHTA and FQGNSA. After removal of 1 base from V and 0 bases from J, the junction contained 5 bases not matched to a gene. The CDR3 DNA reads TGTGCCAGCAGCTTAGAGGGCGGGAGGAGCTCCTACGAGCAGTACTTC. Translated: CASSLEGGRSSYEQYF. Combining the CDR3 with reference TRBV7-2 and TRBJ2-7 gives the whole variable domain GAGVSQSPSNKVTEKGKDVELRCDPISGHTALYWYRQSLGQGLEFLIYFQGNSAPDKSGLPSDRFSAERTGGSVSTLTIQRTQQEDSAVYLCASSLEGGRSSYEQYFGPGTRLTVT.

CDR3 protein: CASSRADYGYTF. The CDR3 nucleotides read TGTGCCAGCTCACGGGCAGACTATGGCTACACCTTC. V and J are TRBV18 and TRBJ1-2; D is undetermined. This CDR3 is 12 amino acids long. In germline, CDR1 is KGHSH, CDR2 LQKENI. V lost 4 bases and J lost 3, with 6 bases in between.

The V gene is TRBV4-1, the J gene TRBJ2-7; 8 bases map to TRBD1. V shed 1 base, J shed 0 bases, and the junction held 5 bases outside the gene matches. The CDR3 length is 16 residues. CDR1 MGHRA and CDR2 YSYEKL come from the germline V gene. The CDR3 bases are TGCGCCAGCAGCCAAGTCGGACAGGGCACCTCCTACGAGCAGTACTTC. Its translation is CASSQVGQGTSYEQYF.

V is TRBV7-2 and J is TRBJ1-3; a possible D gene is TRBD1 (5 bases). CDR3 length equals 15 residues. V was cut by 7 bases and J by 2 bases, with 15 bases left in between. CDR1 is SGHTA, CDR2 FQGNSA, per germline. CDR3 sequence reads: CASTVGGAAGNTIYF. In DNA form, the CDR3 reads TGTGCCAGCACGGTAGGAGGGGCTGCTGGAAACACCATATATTTT.

Comment on this clone: The junction and the germline gene differ at one end; a read error may be behind it. The V and J genes are TRBV7-7 and TRBJ2-3; the match to TRBD2 covers 7 bases. The V gene's germline CDR1 is SSHAT and CDR2 FNYEAQ (reference sequence). The CDR3 length is 14 residues. The CDR3 DNA reads as TGTGCTAGCAGCTTAACTAGCGGCACAGATACGCAGTATTTT. Its translation: CASSLTSGTDTQYF.

The chain is built from TRBV19 and TRBJ1-5, with D possibly matching TRBD1 (5 bases). The germline V gene encodes CDR1 LNHDA and CDR2 SQIVND (reference sequence). This CDR3 region has 16 residues. Trimming left V 3 bases short and J 0 bases short, with 12 bases between. The CDR3 reads CASSIRAGNSNQPQHF. DNA of the CDR3: TGTGCCAGTAGTATCAGGGCAGGGAATAGCAATCAGCCCCAGCATTTT.

As to this clone: One end of the junction is discordant with germline, which a read error may explain. Different DNA sequences within this sample yield the same CDR3. The chain recombines TRBV6-1 with TRBJ1-6; D gene unclear. This CDR3 spans 19 amino acids. The germline V gene encodes CDR1 MNHNS and CDR2 SASEGT. CDR3 sequence (DNA): TGTGCCAGCAGTGAAGCTACTAGACACACAAGGGATTATAATTCCCCCCTCCACTTT. Translated, it gives CASSEATRHTRDYNSPLHF.

The genes are TRBV6-5 and TRBJ1-1, with D perhaps matching TRBD1 (6 bases). Trimming pared 6 bases from V and 6 bases from J, leaving 17 bases between. CDR1 and CDR2 (germline): MNHEY, SVGAGI. The CDR3 is made up of 14 amino acids. The CDR3 DNA reads as TGTGCCAGCAGGACCCATGCAGGGGACGCTGAAGCTTTCTTT. Its translation is CASRTHAGDAEAFF.

A single count supports this clone. The chain uses TRBV6-1 and TRBJ1-1, with 9 positions matching TRBD1. The CDR3 sequence is 15 residues long. Trimming at V came to 4 bases and at J to 3 bases, leaving 6 bases not matched to a gene. In germline, CDR1 is MNHNS, CDR2 SASEGT. The CDR3: CASSGRDRVDTEAFF. In DNA form, the CDR3 reads TGTGCCAGCAGTGGCCGGGACAGGGTCGACACTGAAGCTTTCTTT.

J is TRBJ1-5 and V is TRBV6-5, with D perhaps TRBD1 (5 bases). This CDR3 comprises 15 residues. V lost 2 bases to trimming and J lost 2 bases, with 10 bases between them. The germline V gene has CDR1 MNHEY and CDR2 SVGAGI. The CDR3 region is CASSYLQDRNQPQHF. In DNA, the CDR3 is TGTGCCAGCAGTTACCTACAGGACCGCAATCAGCCCCAGCATTTT.

The chain joins TRBV9 to TRBJ2-2; perhaps TRBD1 as D (5 bases). V gave up 1 base and J gave up 6 bases, with 19 bases separating them. CDR1 and CDR2 from the germline V gene are SGDLS and YYNGEE. This CDR3 spans 17 amino acids. The CDR3 bases are TGTGCCAGCAGCGTAAGCCCTAGAAGGGGTGGTTCCGGGGAGCTGTTTTTT. It is translated as CASSVSPRRGGSGELFF.

In the case of this clone: One junction end does not reproduce the germline sequence, and a read error may be involved. The chain combines TRBV2 with TRBJ1-5, with TRBD1 identical over 9 bases. The CDR3 is 16 residues long. Per the germline V gene, CDR1 is SNHLY and CDR2 is FYNNEI. The CDR3 region is CASSDSPDRGYQPQRF. The CDR3 DNA follows: TGTGCCAGCAGTGATTCCCCGGACAGGGGATATCAGCCCCAGCGTTTT.

V gene TRBV5-1 combines with J gene TRBJ2-1; TRBD2 agrees at 10 bases. J was trimmed by 6 bases and V by 0 bases; bases with no gene match: 12. This CDR3 is 18 amino acids long. Per germline, CDR1 SGHRS and CDR2 YFSETQ. This CDR3 is CASSLAASGRSLGNEQFF. The CDR3 nucleotides are TGCGCCAGCAGCTTGGCCGCTAGCGGGAGATCTTTGGGCAATGAGCAGTTCTTC.

The chain uses TRBV29-1 and TRBJ2-2; weak D call: TRBD2 (6 bases). Germline V gene lookup returns CDR1 SQVTM and CDR2 ANQGSEA. The CDR3 totals 11 residues. V was trimmed by 3 bases and J by 7 bases, leaving 6 bases between them. This CDR3 reads CSVEEGGELFF. In DNA form, the CDR3 reads TGCAGCGTTGAGGAGGGCGGGGAGCTGTTTTTT.

This chain joins TRBV5-1 and TRBJ2-1; possibly TRBD2 for D (6 bases). V was shortened by 4 bases and J by 15 bases, with 20 bases between the two germline ends. Germline V gives CDR1 SGHRS, CDR2 YFSETQ. The CDR3 length is 13 residues. The CDR3 loop reads CASSQPAATSLFF. CDR3 sequence (DNA): TGCGCCAGCAGCCAACCCGCCGCGACTAGTTTGTTCTTC. Full variable domain (missing parts from reference TRBV5-1 and TRBJ2-1): KAGVTQTPRYLIKTRGQQVTLSCSPISGHRSVSWYQQTPGQGLQFLFEYFSETQRNKGNFPGRFSGRQFSNSRSEMNVSTLELGDSALYLCASSQPAATSLFFGPGTRLTVL.

The table lists this clone with a count of one. The chain employs TRBV6-5 and TRBJ1-2; D not certain. Trimming removed 2 bases from V and 4 bases from J, with 11 bases in between. The CDR3 runs 14 residues. Germline V gene lookup returns CDR1 MNHEY and CDR2 SVGAGI. The CDR3 is CASSYDGAFYGYTF. The CDR3 DNA follows: TGTGCCAGCAGTTACGACGGAGCCTTCTATGGCTACACCTTC.

V and J are TRBV4-1 and TRBJ2-1, with D hard to call. This CDR3 is 13 amino acids long. Germline lookup yields CDR1 MGHRA and CDR2 YSYEKL. The V gene lost 3 bases and the J gene lost 8 bases, with 11 bases spanning the gap. The CDR3 spells CASSQLLVDEQFF. Written as DNA, the CDR3 is TGCGCCAGCAGCCAGCTACTTGTTGATGAGCAGTTCTTC.

The gene calls are TRBV5-6 and TRBJ2-5, with 7 bases lining up with TRBD1. Germline CDR1 reads SGHDT; CDR2 reads YYEEEE. Germline trimming cut 2 bases from V and 1 base from J; bases unmatched to any gene: 2. The CDR3 loop spans 14 amino acids. For the CDR3, the DNA is TGTGCCAGCAGCTTATACAGGGGCCAAGAGACCCAGTACTTC. It yields the protein CASSLYRGQETQYF.

The chain employs TRBV14 and TRBJ2-7, with D unclear. V was shortened by 3 bases and J by 6 bases, with 15 bases between the two germline ends. Looked up from germline, CDR1 is SGHDN and CDR2 is FVKESK. The CDR3 covers 14 residues. The CDR3 loop reads CASSQLPSAVEQYF. The CDR3 nucleotides read TGTGCCAGCAGCCAGCTACCATCGGCGGTCGAGCAGTACTTC. Full variable domain (outside the CDR3, taken from reference TRBV14 and TRBJ2-7): EAGVTQFPSHSVIEKGQTVTLRCDPISGHDNLYWYRRVMGKEIKFLLHFVKESKQDESGMPNNRFLAERTGGTYSTLKVQPAELEDSGVYFCASSQLPSAVEQYFGPGTRLTVT.

The rearrangement uses TRBV27 and TRBJ1-2, with 8 bases that match TRBD1. Germline V CDR1 and CDR2: MNHEY, SMNVEV (reference sequence). V trimming: 4 bases; J trimming: 4 bases; junction bases outside the gene matches: 8. The CDR3 has 15 amino acids. Here the CDR3 reads CASSYAQGAGYGYTF. For the CDR3, the DNA is TGTGCCAGCAGTTACGCTCAGGGGGCCGGCTATGGCTACACCTTC.

This clone turned up a few times. V usage is TRBV29-1 and J usage is TRBJ2-5, with 10 bases that match TRBD2. Germline CDR1 reads SQVTM; CDR2 reads ANQGSEA. V dropped 2 bases and J dropped 2; count of bases not matched to a gene: 2. The CDR3 sequence is 14 residues long. The DNA of the CDR3 is TGCAGCGTTGAACTAGCGGGGGATCAAGAGACCCAGTACTTC. As protein: CSVELAGDQETQYF.

The gene calls are TRBV11-2 and TRBJ2-5; tentative D call: TRBD2 (6 bases). CDR3 length: 13 amino acids. V gave up 4 bases and J gave up 5 bases, with 11 bases separating them. Germline CDR1 and CDR2: SGHAT and FQNNGV. The chain's CDR3 is CASSSWTIETQYF. CDR3 in DNA: TGTGCCAGCAGCTCGTGGACTATTGAGACCCAGTACTTC.

This chain uses TRBV28 with TRBJ1-1; 9 positions match TRBD1. Germline CDR1 reads MDHEN; CDR2 reads SYDVKM. CDR3 length equals 18 residues. The V gene end was trimmed by 4 bases and the J gene end by 0 bases; junction bases not matched to a gene: 12. This CDR3 is CASSYGSDRGTLNTEAFF. The CDR3 nucleotides are TGTGCCAGCAGTTATGGGAGCGACAGGGGGACCTTGAACACTGAAGCTTTCTTT.